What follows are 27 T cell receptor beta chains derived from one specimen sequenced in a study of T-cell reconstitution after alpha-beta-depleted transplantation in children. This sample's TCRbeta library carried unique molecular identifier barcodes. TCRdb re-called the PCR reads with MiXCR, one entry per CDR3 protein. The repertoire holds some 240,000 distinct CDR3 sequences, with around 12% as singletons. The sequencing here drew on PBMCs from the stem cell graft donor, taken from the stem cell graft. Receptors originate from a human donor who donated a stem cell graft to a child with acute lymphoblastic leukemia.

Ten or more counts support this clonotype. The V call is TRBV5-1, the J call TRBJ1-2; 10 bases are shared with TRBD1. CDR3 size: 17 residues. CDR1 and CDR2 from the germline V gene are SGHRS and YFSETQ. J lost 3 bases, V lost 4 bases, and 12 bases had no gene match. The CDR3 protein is CASSGGQGGGLDYGYTF. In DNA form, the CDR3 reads TGCGCCAGCAGCGGAGGACAGGGGGGTGGCCTGGACTATGGCTACACCTTC.

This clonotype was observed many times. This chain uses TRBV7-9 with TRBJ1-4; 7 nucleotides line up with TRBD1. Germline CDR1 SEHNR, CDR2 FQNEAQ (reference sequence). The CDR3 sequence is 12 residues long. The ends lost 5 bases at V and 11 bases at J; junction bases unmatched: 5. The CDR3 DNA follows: TGTGCCAGCAGCCCAGGGGGGTGGAAACTGTTTTTT. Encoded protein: CASSPGGWKLFF.

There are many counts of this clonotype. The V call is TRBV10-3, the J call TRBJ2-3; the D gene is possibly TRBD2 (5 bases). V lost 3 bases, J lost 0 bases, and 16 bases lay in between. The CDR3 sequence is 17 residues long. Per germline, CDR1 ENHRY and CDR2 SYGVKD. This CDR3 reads CAISDSLESGSTDTQYF. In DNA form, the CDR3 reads TGTGCCATCAGTGATTCCCTTGAGAGCGGTAGCACAGATACGCAGTATTTT.

The CDR3 DNA reads TGTGCCAGCAGTCAGGGCGGAAAACTGTTTTTT. This encodes CASSQGGKLFF. The chain recombines TRBV27 with TRBJ1-4, with D perhaps matching TRBD1 (5 bases). Germline values: CDR1 MNHEY, CDR2 SMNVEV (reference sequence). Between the trimmed V and J ends, which lost 5 bases and 10 bases, there was a span of 8 bases. This CDR3 contains 11 residues. The complete variable domain, with remaining parts taken from reference TRBV27 and TRBJ1-4, reads EAQVTQNPRYLITVTGKKLTVTCSQNMNHEYMSWYRQDPGLGLRQIYYSMNVEVTDKGDVPEGYKVSRKEKRNFPLILESPSPNQTSLYFCASSQGGKLFFGSGTQLSVL.

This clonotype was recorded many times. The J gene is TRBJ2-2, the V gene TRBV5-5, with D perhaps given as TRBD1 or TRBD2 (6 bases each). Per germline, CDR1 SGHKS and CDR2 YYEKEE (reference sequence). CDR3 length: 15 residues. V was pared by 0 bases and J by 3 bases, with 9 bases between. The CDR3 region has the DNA TGTGCCAGCAGCTTGGAAGGGGGGTACACCGGGGAGCTGTTTTTT. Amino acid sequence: CASSLEGGYTGELFF.

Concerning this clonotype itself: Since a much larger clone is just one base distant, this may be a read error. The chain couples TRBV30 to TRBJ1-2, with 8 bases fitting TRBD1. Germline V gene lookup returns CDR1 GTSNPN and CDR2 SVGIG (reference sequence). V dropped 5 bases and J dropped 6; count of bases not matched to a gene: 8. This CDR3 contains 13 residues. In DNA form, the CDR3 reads TGTGCCTGGGGGACAGGTTTTCGGGATGGCTACACCTTC. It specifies CAWGTGFRDGYTF.

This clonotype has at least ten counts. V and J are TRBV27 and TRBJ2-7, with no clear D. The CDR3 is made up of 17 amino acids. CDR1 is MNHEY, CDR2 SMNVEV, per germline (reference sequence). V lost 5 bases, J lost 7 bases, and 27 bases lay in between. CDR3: CASSRKVGVPPGPEQYF. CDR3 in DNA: TGTGCCAGCAGTCGAAAGGTTGGGGTCCCCCCGGGTCCGGAGCAGTACTTC.

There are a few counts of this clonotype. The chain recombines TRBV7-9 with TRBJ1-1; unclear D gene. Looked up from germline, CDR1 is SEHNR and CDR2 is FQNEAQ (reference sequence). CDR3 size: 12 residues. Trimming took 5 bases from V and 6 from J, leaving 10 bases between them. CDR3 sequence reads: CASSPPVAEAFF. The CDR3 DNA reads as TGTGCCAGCAGCCCGCCGGTTGCTGAAGCTTTCTTT.

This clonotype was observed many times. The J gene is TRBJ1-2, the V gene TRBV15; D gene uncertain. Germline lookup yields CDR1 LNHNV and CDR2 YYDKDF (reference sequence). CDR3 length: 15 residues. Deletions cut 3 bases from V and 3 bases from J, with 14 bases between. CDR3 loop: CATSREITGYYGYTF. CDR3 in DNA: TGTGCCACCAGCAGGGAGATTACGGGTTACTATGGCTACACCTTC.

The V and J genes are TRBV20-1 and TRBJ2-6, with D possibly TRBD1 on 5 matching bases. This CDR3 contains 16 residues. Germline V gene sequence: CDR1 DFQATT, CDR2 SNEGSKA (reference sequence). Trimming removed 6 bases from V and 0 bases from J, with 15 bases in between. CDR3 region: CSATDMVSSGANVLTF. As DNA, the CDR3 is TGCAGTGCGACGGACATGGTCAGCTCTGGGGCCAACGTCCTGACTTTC.

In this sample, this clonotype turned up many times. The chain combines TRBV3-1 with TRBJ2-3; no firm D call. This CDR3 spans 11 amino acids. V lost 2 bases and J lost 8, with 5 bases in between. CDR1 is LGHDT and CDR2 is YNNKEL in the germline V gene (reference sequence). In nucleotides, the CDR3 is TGTGCCAGCAGCCAAATGGGTACGCAGTATTTT. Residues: CASSQMGTQYF.

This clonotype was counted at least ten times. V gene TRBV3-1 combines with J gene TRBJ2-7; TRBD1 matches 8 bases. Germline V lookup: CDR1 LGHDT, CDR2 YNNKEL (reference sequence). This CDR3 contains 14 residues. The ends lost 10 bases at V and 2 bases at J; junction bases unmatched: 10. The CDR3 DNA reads TGTGCCACGAAAGCTGGACAGGGTCCCTACGAGCAGTACTTC. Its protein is CATKAGQGPYEQYF.

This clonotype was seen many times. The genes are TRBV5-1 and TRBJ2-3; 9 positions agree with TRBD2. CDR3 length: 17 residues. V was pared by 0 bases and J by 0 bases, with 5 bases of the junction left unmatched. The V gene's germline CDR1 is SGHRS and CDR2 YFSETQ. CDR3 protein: CASSLGLAESSTDTQYF. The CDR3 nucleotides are TGCGCCAGCAGCTTGGGACTAGCGGAGTCAAGCACAGATACGCAGTATTTT.

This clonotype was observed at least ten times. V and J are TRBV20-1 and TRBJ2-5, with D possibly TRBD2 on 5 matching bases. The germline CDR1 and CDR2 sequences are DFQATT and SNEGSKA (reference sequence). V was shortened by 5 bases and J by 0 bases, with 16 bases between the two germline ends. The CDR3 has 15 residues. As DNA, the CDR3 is TGCAGTGCTCTAAAGGGAGAACCGTACCAAGAGACCCAGTACTTC. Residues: CSALKGEPYQETQYF.

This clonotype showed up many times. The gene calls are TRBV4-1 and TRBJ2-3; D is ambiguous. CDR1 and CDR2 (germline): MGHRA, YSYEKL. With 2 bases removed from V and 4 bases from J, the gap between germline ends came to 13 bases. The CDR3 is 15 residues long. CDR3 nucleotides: TGCGCCAGCAGCCAACTAGGGAACAGCCCAGATACGCAGTATTTT. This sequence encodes CASSQLGNSPDTQYF.

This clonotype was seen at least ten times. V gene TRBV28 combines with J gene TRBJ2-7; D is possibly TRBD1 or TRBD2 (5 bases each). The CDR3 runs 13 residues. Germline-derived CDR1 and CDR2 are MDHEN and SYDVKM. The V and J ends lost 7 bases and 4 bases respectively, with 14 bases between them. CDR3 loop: CASNHGARYEQYF. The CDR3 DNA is TGTGCCAGCAATCACGGGGCGCGGTACGAGCAGTACTTC.

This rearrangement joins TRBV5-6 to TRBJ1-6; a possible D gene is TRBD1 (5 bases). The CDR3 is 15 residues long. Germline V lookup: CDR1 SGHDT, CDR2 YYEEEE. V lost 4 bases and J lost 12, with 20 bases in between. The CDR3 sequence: CASSVRDELTRPLHF. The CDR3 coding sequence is TGTGCCAGCAGCGTCCGGGACGAACTAACTAGACCCCTCCACTTT.

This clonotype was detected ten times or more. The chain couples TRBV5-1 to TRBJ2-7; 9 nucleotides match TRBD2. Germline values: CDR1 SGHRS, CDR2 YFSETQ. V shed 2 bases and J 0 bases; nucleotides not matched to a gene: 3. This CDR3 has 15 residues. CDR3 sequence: CASSFERGVSYEQYF. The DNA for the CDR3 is TGCGCCAGCAGCTTCGAGCGGGGGGTCTCCTACGAGCAGTACTTC.

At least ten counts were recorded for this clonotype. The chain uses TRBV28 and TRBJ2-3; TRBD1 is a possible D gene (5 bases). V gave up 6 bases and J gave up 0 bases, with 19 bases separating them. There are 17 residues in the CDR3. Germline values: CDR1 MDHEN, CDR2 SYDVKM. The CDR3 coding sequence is TGTGCCAGCAGCCTTCCAAGACAGCTTAAAAGCACAGATACGCAGTATTTT. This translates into CASSLPRQLKSTDTQYF. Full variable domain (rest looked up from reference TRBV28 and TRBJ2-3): DVKVTQSSRYLVKRTGEKVFLECVQDMDHENMFWYRQDPGLGLRLIYFSYDVKMKEKGDIPEGYSVSREKKERFSLILESASTNQTSMYLCASSLPRQLKSTDTQYFGPGTRLTVL.

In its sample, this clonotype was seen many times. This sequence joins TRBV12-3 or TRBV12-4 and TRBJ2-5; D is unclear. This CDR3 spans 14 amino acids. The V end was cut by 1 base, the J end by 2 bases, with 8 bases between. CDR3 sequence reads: CASSLGRPQETQYF. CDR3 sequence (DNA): TGTGCCAGCAGTTTAGGTCGACCACAAGAGACCCAGTACTTC.

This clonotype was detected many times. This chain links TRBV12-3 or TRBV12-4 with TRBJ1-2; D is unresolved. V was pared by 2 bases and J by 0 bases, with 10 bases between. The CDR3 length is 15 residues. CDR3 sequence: CASSLRQPTNYGYTF. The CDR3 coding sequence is TGTGCCAGCAGTTTAAGGCAGCCCACTAACTATGGCTACACCTTC.

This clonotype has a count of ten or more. The CDR3 spells CASRSQALDLANYGYTF. In nucleotides, the CDR3 is TGTGCCAGCAGATCCCAGGCCCTGGACCTAGCTAACTATGGCTACACCTTC. This chain uses TRBV28 with TRBJ1-2, with D hard to call. CDR1 is MDHEN and CDR2 is SYDVKM in the germline V gene. Trimming took off 6 bases at V and 0 bases at J, with 20 bases between the two ends. This CDR3 is built from 17 residues.

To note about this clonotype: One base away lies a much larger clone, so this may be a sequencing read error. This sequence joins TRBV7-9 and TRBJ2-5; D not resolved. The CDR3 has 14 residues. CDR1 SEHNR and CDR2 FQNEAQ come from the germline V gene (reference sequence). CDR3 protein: CASSLDHSQETHYF. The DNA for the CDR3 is TGTGCCAGCAGCTTAGATCACAGCCAAGAGACCCATTACTTC.

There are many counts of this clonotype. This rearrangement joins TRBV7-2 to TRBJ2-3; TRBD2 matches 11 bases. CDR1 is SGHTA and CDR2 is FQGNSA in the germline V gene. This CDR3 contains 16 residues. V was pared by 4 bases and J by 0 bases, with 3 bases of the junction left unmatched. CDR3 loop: CASSSTSGISTDTQYF. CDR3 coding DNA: TGTGCCAGCAGCTCGACTAGCGGGATTAGCACAGATACGCAGTATTTT.

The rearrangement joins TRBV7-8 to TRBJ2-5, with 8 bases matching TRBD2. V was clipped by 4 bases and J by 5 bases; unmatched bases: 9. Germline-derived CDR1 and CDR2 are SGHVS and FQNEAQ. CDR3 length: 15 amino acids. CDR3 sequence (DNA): TGTGCCAGCAGCTCGCAAGCGGGAGTCGTGGAGACCCAGTACTTC. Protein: CASSSQAGVVETQYF. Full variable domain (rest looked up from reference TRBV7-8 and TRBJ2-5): GAGVSQSPRYKVAKRGQDVALRCDPISGHVSLFWYQQALGQGPEFLTYFQNEAQLDKSGLPSDRFFAERPEGSVSTLKIQRTQQEDSAVYLCASSSQAGVVETQYFGPGTRLLVL.

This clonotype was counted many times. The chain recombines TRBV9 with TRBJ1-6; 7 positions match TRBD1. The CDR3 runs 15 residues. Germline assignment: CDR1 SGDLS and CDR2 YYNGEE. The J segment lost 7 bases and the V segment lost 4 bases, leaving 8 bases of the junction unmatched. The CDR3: CASSSTGQSNSPLHF. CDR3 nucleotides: TGTGCCAGCAGCTCGACGGGACAGTCCAATTCACCCCTCCACTTT.

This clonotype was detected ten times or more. CDR3: CASSFSGGPLETQYF. Written as DNA, the CDR3 is TGTGCCAGCAGCTTCTCCGGGGGCCCACTTGAGACCCAGTACTTC. The rearrangement uses TRBV5-6 and TRBJ2-5; perhaps D is TRBD1 or TRBD2 (6 bases each). CDR1 SGHDT and CDR2 YYEEEE come from the germline V gene. The CDR3 extends over 15 amino acids. The V end lost 2 bases, the J end lost 5 bases, and 16 bases lay between the germline ends. Looking up the rest from reference TRBV5-6 and TRBJ2-5 gives the full variable domain: DAGVTQSPTHLIKTRGQQVTLRCSPKSGHDTVSWYQQALGQGPQFIFQYYEEEERQRGNFPDRFSGHQFPNYSSELNVNALLLGDSALYLCASSFSGGPLETQYFGPGTRLLVL.